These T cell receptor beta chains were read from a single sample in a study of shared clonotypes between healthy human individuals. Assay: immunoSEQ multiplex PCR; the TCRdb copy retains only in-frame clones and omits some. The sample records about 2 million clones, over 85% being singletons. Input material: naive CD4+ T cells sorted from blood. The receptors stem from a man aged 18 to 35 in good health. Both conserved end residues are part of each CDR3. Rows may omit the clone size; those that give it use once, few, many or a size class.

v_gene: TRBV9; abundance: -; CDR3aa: CASSIRQGSTDTQYF
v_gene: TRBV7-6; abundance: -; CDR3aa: CASSMASTHTDTQYF
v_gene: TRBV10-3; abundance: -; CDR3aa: CAITGASNTGELFF
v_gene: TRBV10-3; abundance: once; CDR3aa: CAISLAANTGELFF
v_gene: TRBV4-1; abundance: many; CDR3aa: CASSHPGQGSYNEQFF
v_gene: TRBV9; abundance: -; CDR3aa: CASSAYRGSSYGYTF
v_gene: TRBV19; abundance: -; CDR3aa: CASSIARSTGELFF
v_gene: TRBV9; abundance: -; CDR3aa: CASSPIGLAGGLDTQYF
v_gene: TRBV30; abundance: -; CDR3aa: CAWSRIAGVVETQYF
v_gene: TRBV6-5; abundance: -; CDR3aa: CASTSGRGQYF
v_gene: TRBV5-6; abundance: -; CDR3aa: CASSPGTSGANVLTF
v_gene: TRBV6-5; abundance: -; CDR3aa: CASSYSTVNNSPLHF